Below are 32 T cell receptor beta chains sequenced from a single sample in a study of T cells in Graves' hyperthyroidism and ophthalmopathy (dated by TCRdb to the late 2010s). The library was produced with multiplex PCR. The data were produced on an Illumina HiSeq 2000. Amplification of TCR beta CDR3 regions was carried out from RNA transcripts. The TCR CDR3 was subjected to a first round of RT-PCR using the HTBI primer set and the Qiagen OneStep RT-PCR kit. The public reads were run again by TCRdb, first through fastp at Q25 and then through MiXCR, and only productive beta chains were kept. Rows matching on CDR3 protein sequence are summarized as one entry with the most common DNA and genes. Present in this sample are a few hundred thousand distinct CDR3 sequences, approximately 15% of which were seen just once. 12% to 15% of the sample belongs to the ten largest clones. Sequences were obtained from blood. These receptors were taken from a woman aged 18-35 years with Graves' hyperthyroidism.

This clonotype was picked up many times. J is TRBJ2-7 and V is TRBV20-1, with 11 positions matching TRBD2. CDR3 length equals 18 residues. Germline trimming cut 0 bases from V and 1 base from J; bases unmatched to any gene: 11. Germline values: CDR1 DFQATT, CDR2 SNEGSKA (reference sequence). The CDR3 DNA sequence: TGCAGTGCTAGAGACTTACACTCTCTAGCGGGAGGATCCTACGAGCAGTACTTC. Residues: CSARDLHSLAGGSYEQYF.

This clonotype was counted ten times or more. The V and J genes are TRBV12-3 or TRBV12-4 and TRBJ1-2; 8 bases line up with TRBD1. This CDR3 is 13 amino acids long. V was clipped by 0 bases and J by 8 bases; unmatched bases: 2. The CDR3 loop is CASSLAPGGGYTF. The CDR3 region has the DNA TGTGCCAGCAGTTTAGCCCCAGGGGGCGGCTACACCTTC.

At least ten counts were recorded for this clonotype. The chain combines TRBV11-2 with TRBJ1-5; the D is unclear. Trimming cost V 0 bases and J 1 base, with 4 bases left between them. CDR3 size: 14 residues. From germline, CDR1 is SGHAT and CDR2 FQNNGV. The CDR3 region is CASSLERSNQPQHF. The CDR3 region has the DNA TGTGCCAGCAGCTTAGAAAGAAGCAATCAGCCCCAGCATTTT.

This clonotype was found a few times. V is TRBV20-1 and J is TRBJ2-7; 9 nucleotides agree with TRBD1. The trim removed 6 bases at V and 5 bases at J, leaving 8 bases unmatched. Per the germline V gene, CDR1 is DFQATT and CDR2 is SNEGSKA (reference sequence). The CDR3 extends over 13 amino acids. The CDR3, as DNA: TGCAGTGCCGATGGGACAGGGAGGAACGAGCAGTACTTC. Translation gives CSADGTGRNEQYF.

CDR3 in DNA: TGCAGTGCTAGAGACACAGGGGGCGCCTATAATTCACCCCTCCACTTT. It translates to CSARDTGGAYNSPLHF. The chain links TRBV20-1 to TRBJ1-6; 9 bases are a match to TRBD1. V was pared by 0 bases and J by 2 bases, with 2 bases of the junction left unmatched. Germline CDR1 DFQATT, CDR2 SNEGSKA (reference sequence). The CDR3 runs 16 residues.

The V and J genes are TRBV12-3 or TRBV12-4 and TRBJ2-3, with 11 bases fitting TRBD2. V was clipped by 2 bases and J by 0 bases; unmatched bases: 10. The CDR3 is 19 amino acids. This chain's CDR3 is CASSLRASGGFKSTDTQYF. Written as DNA, the CDR3 is TGTGCCAGCAGTTTAAGGGCTAGCGGGGGGTTCAAAAGCACAGATACGCAGTATTTT.

This clonotype was recorded at least ten times. This rearrangement joins TRBV28 to TRBJ1-2, with D possibly TRBD1 on 6 matching bases. Trimming cost V 5 bases and J 0 bases, with 16 bases left between them. The CDR3 has 16 amino acids. Germline-derived CDR1 and CDR2 are MDHEN and SYDVKM. The CDR3 DNA is TGTGCCAGCAGTCCACTCGGACAGTCGACTAACTATGGCTACACCTTC. This gives the protein CASSPLGQSTNYGYTF.

The gene calls are TRBV7-2 and TRBJ2-7; 10 bases map to TRBD2. After removal of 4 bases from V and 6 bases from J, the junction contained 9 bases not matched to a gene. The CDR3 length is 15 residues. The germline CDR1 and CDR2 sequences are SGHTA and FQGNSA. CDR3 coding DNA: TGTGCCAGCAGCTATCTCGGGGGGACTAGCGCCGAGCAGTACTTC. Amino acid sequence: CASSYLGGTSAEQYF.

This clonotype was observed many times. CDR3 DNA: TGTGCCAGCAGGGCCGGGACTAGCGGGAGGAATGAGCAGTTCTTC. Translation: CASRAGTSGRNEQFF. V usage is TRBV6-1 and J usage is TRBJ2-1; 15 bases fit TRBD2. The CDR3 runs 15 residues. The V segment lost 6 bases and the J segment 7 bases; nucleotides outside the gene matches: 4. CDR1 MNHNS and CDR2 SASEGT come from the germline V gene.

This clonotype was detected many times. The V and J genes are TRBV12-3 or TRBV12-4 and TRBJ1-1, with D perhaps matching TRBD1 (5 bases). Trimming removed 6 bases at V and 3 bases at J, with 20 bases between. The CDR3 extends over 16 amino acids. The CDR3 DNA sequence: TGTGCCAGCAGCACTACAGGAAACCTCGGCTACACTGAAGCTTTCTTT. This encodes CASSTTGNLGYTEAFF.

About this clonotype itself: This sequence may be a read error, since a much larger clone differs from it by one base. As DNA, the CDR3 is TGTGCCAGCAGTCCCGAGGCGGCTTATGGGACACCCCTCCACTTT. It yields the protein CASSPEAAYGTPLHF. This sequence joins TRBV28 and TRBJ1-6; the D is unclear. V shed 5 bases and J shed 11 bases, with 19 bases lying between them. The CDR3 totals 15 residues. Germline assignment: CDR1 MDHEN and CDR2 SYDVKM. The entire variable domain, with the rest obtained from reference TRBV28 and TRBJ1-6, is as follows: DVKVTQSSRYLVKRTGEKVFLECVQDMDHENMFWYRQDPGLGLRLIYFSYDVKMKEKGDIPEGYSVSREKKERFSLILESASTNQTSMYLCASSPEAAYGTPLHFGNGTRLTVT.

Many counts were recorded for this clonotype. V is TRBV20-1 and J is TRBJ2-5, with 7 nucleotides matching TRBD1. V was pared by 3 bases and J by 2 bases, with 3 bases of the junction left unmatched. CDR3 length equals 13 residues. The germline V gene has CDR1 DFQATT and CDR2 SNEGSKA (reference sequence). The CDR3 nucleotides are TGCAGTGCTAGTAAACAGGGGCAAGAGACCCAGTACTTC. Translating gives CSASKQGQETQYF.

This sequence joins TRBV4-1 and TRBJ2-2; D possibly corresponds to TRBD2 (6 bases). Germline V gene data show CDR1 as MGHRA and CDR2 as YSYEKL. CDR3 size: 15 residues. The V end lost 4 bases, the J end lost 5 bases, and 14 bases lay between the germline ends. The CDR3 sequence: CASSRDLSGTGELFF. In nucleotides, the CDR3 is TGCGCCAGCAGCCGAGATCTCAGCGGGACCGGGGAGCTGTTTTTT.

The chain carries TRBV11-2 and TRBJ2-7; no definite D call. The CDR3 spans 14 residues. Germline lookup yields CDR1 SGHAT and CDR2 FQNNGV. V lost 1 base, J lost 1 base, and 8 bases lay in between. The DNA of the CDR3 is TGTGCCAGCAGCTTAGTAGGAAATTCCTACGAGCAGTACTTC. Translated, it gives CASSLVGNSYEQYF. The entire variable domain, with the rest obtained from reference TRBV11-2 and TRBJ2-7, is as follows: EAGVAQSPRYKIIEKRQSVAFWCNPISGHATLYWYQQILGQGPKLLIQFQNNGVVDDSQLPKDRFSAERLKGVDSTLKIQPAKLEDSAVYLCASSLVGNSYEQYFGPGTRLTVT.

This clonotype appeared a few times. The chain joins TRBV6-5 to TRBJ1-2; D unresolved. Germline V gene lookup returns CDR1 MNHEY and CDR2 SVGAGI. Trimming took 6 bases from V and 2 from J, leaving 4 bases between them. The CDR3 consists of 11 residues. In DNA form, the CDR3 reads TGTGCCAGCAGATACAACTATGGCTACACCTTC. This gives the protein CASRYNYGYTF.

Concerning this clonotype: A much larger clone is a single base away; this may be a read error. The rearrangement uses TRBV7-2 and TRBJ1-1; D is perhaps TRBD1 (5 bases). Trimming removed 7 bases at V and 2 bases at J, with 11 bases between. The CDR3 extends over 13 amino acids. Germline V gene data show CDR1 as SGHTA and CDR2 as FQGNSA. This chain's CDR3 is CASKRGINTEAFF. CDR3 nucleotides: TGTGCCAGCAAGAGGGGAATTAACACTGAAGCTTTCTTT.

The table lists this clonotype with many counts. CDR3 DNA sequence: TGCAGTGCTAATCTTAGAGGCGGGATAAGCACAGATACGCAGTATTTT. This codes for CSANLRGGISTDTQYF. The V and J genes are TRBV20-1 and TRBJ2-3; possibly TRBD2 for D (6 bases). This CDR3 has 16 residues. The V and J ends lost 4 bases and 0 bases respectively, with 17 bases between them. CDR1 and CDR2 (germline): DFQATT, SNEGSKA (reference sequence).

This clonotype has ten or more counts. This chain joins TRBV12-3 or TRBV12-4 and TRBJ2-1, with 10 bases lining up with TRBD2. V lost 6 bases and J lost 4; bases outside the gene matches: 6. CDR3 length: 15 residues. The CDR3, as DNA: TGTGCCAGCAGGACCGGGACTAGCGTATACAATGAGCAGTTCTTC. Amino acid sequence: CASRTGTSVYNEQFF.

The sample holds many counts of this clonotype. The chain has TRBV27 and TRBJ1-1, with unresolved D. V was trimmed by 6 bases and J by 1 base, leaving 6 bases between them. CDR3 length equals 12 residues. CDR1 and CDR2 from the germline V gene are MNHEY and SMNVEV (reference sequence). The CDR3 region is CASRRQNTEAFF. CDR3 DNA sequence: TGTGCCAGCAGGCGACAGAACACTGAAGCTTTCTTT.

This clonotype was counted between two and nine times. The gene calls are TRBV7-6 and TRBJ2-2; TRBD2 aligns across 10 bases. This CDR3 has 16 residues. V dropped 4 bases and J dropped 5; count of bases not matched to a gene: 7. The germline CDR1 and CDR2 sequences are SGHVS and FNYEAQ. The DNA of the CDR3 is TGTGCCAGCAGCTCGCCCGGGACTAGCGTTACCGGGGAGCTGTTTTTT. Residues: CASSSPGTSVTGELFF.

This clonotype occurred a few times. This rearrangement joins TRBV7-3 to TRBJ2-3; tentatively, D is TRBD1 (6 bases). The CDR3 consists of 19 residues. V gave up 2 bases and J gave up 2 bases, with 23 bases separating them. Per germline, CDR1 SGHTA and CDR2 FQGTGA. CDR3 loop: CASSLGFREWGRDTDTQYF. DNA for the CDR3: TGTGCCAGCAGCTTAGGGTTCCGTGAATGGGGGCGAGACACAGATACGCAGTATTTT.

The chain has TRBV4-1 and TRBJ2-5, with 8 bases fitting TRBD2. The CDR3 length is 17 residues. V lost 4 bases to trimming and J lost 3 bases; unmatched junction nucleotides: 13. The germline gives CDR1 MGHRA, CDR2 YSYEKL. This CDR3 reads CASSPGGRGRMEETQYF. Here the CDR3 DNA reads TGCGCCAGCAGCCCCGGCGGACGCGGGAGGATGGAAGAGACCCAGTACTTC.

In its sample, this clonotype ranks as medium-sized. The rearrangement links TRBV20-1 to TRBJ2-7, with a weak D call TRBD2 (6 bases). CDR3 length: 13 amino acids. Trimming removed 1 base at V and 4 bases at J, with 11 bases between. Germline CDR1 and CDR2: DFQATT and SNEGSKA (reference sequence). The CDR3 loop reads CSARAGEFYEQYF. The CDR3 nucleotides read TGCAGTGCTAGAGCGGGAGAATTTTACGAGCAGTACTTC.

This chain connects TRBV20-1 to TRBJ2-1; D remains unclear. Germline CDR1 is DFQATT and CDR2 is SNEGSKA (reference sequence). The CDR3 runs to 16 residues. Trimming took 0 bases from V and 0 from J, leaving 12 bases between them. Written as DNA, the CDR3 is TGCAGTGCTAGAGAGCTGGTCTCTCGCTCCTACAATGAGCAGTTCTTC. Translation: CSARELVSRSYNEQFF.

V gene TRBV19 combines with J gene TRBJ2-1, with D perhaps TRBD1 or TRBD2 (5 bases each). Trimming removed 7 bases from V and 7 bases from J, with 14 bases in between. CDR1 and CDR2 from the germline V gene are LNHDA and SQIVND (reference sequence). This CDR3 spans 13 amino acids. The CDR3 nucleotides read TGTGCCAGTAACTGGGGGTTGGGGAATGAGCAGTTCTTC. Residues: CASNWGLGNEQFF. Full variable domain (rest looked up from reference TRBV19 and TRBJ2-1): DGGITQSPKYLFRKEGQNVTLSCEQNLNHDAMYWYRQDPGQGLRLIYYSQIVNDFQKGDIAEGYSVSREKKESFPLTVTSAQKNPTAFYLCASNWGLGNEQFFGPGTRLTVL.

This clonotype appeared a few times. V and J are TRBV27 and TRBJ2-7, with D perhaps TRBD2 (6 bases). V lost 6 bases and J 3 bases, leaving 15 bases between the germline ends. CDR3 length: 14 amino acids. From germline, CDR1 is MNHEY and CDR2 SMNVEV (reference sequence). The CDR3 spells CASSLMGGDYEQYF. DNA of the CDR3: TGTGCCAGCAGCCTCATGGGAGGAGACTACGAGCAGTACTTC.

This clonotype was observed a handful of times. The chain joins TRBV20-1 to TRBJ1-5; 10 positions match TRBD1. This CDR3 contains 15 residues. Germline-derived CDR1 and CDR2 are DFQATT and SNEGSKA (reference sequence). The V segment lost 2 bases and the J segment 2 bases; nucleotides outside the gene matches: 3. Here the CDR3 reads CSARYGQGGNQPQHF. As DNA, the CDR3 is TGCAGTGCTAGATATGGACAGGGGGGCAATCAGCCCCAGCATTTT.

The sample holds a few counts of this clonotype. The rearrangement joins TRBV6-1 to TRBJ2-1, with 12 positions matching TRBD1. The germline V gene encodes CDR1 MNHNS and CDR2 SASEGT. This CDR3 contains 15 residues. Trimming removed 5 bases from V and 9 bases from J; junction bases left unmatched: 8. The CDR3 sequence is CASSYPGTGGGEQFF. The CDR3 nucleotides read TGTGCCAGCAGTTATCCCGGGACAGGGGGCGGTGAGCAGTTCTTC.

This clonotype was observed a handful of times. The chain carries TRBV6-1 and TRBJ2-7, with 7 nucleotides matching TRBD1. Germline V gives CDR1 MNHNS, CDR2 SASEGT. Germline trimming cut 5 bases from V and 6 bases from J; bases unmatched to any gene: 13. The CDR3 is 15 residues long. The CDR3 coding sequence is TGTGCCAGCAGTTCGTCCGGGACAGCCCCTACCGAGCAGTACTTC. This gives the protein CASSSSGTAPTEQYF.

At least ten counts were recorded for this clonotype. V gene TRBV2 combines with J gene TRBJ2-5, with D tentatively TRBD2 (6 bases). This CDR3 has 14 residues. Germline V CDR1 and CDR2: SNHLY, FYNNEI. The V end was cut by 4 bases, the J end by 2 bases, with 11 bases between. CDR3 nucleotides: TGTGCCAGCAGTGTTAGCGGCGGACAAGAGACCCAGTACTTC. This encodes CASSVSGGQETQYF.

In this sample, this clonotype turned up a few times. The rearrangement uses TRBV4-3 and TRBJ1-4; TRBD1 agrees at 7 bases. From germline, CDR1 is LGHNA and CDR2 YSLEER. Trimming removed 10 bases from V and 7 bases from J; junction bases left unmatched: 9. The CDR3 contains 13 residues. The CDR3 DNA reads as TGCGCCACGGCCAGGGGGTTGGGTGAAAAACTGTTTTTT. Protein: CATARGLGEKLFF.

The chain carries TRBV19 and TRBJ2-3, with D possibly TRBD1 on 6 matching bases. V lost 5 bases, J lost 7 bases, and 16 bases lay in between. The CDR3 covers 14 residues. Germline V lookup: CDR1 LNHDA, CDR2 SQIVND (reference sequence). The CDR3, as DNA: TGTGCCAGTAGTGGCACGAGACAGGCGAATACGCAGTATTTT. Its protein is CASSGTRQANTQYF.